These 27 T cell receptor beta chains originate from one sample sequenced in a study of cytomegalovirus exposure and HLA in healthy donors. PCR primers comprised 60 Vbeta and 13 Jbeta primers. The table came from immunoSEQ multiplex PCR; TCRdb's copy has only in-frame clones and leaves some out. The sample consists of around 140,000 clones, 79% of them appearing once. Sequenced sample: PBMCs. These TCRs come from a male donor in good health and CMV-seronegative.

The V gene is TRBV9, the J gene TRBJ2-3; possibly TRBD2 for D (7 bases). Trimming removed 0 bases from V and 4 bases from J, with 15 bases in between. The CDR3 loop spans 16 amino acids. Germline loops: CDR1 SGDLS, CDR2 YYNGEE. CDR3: CASSVDPGGGADTQYF. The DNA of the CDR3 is TGTGCCAGCAGCGTAGATCCGGGGGGCGGGGCAGATACGCAGTATTTT.

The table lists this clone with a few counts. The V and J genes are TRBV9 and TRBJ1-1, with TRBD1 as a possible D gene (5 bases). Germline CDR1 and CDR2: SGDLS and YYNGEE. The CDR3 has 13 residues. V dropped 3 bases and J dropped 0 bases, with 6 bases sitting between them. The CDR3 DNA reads TGTGCCAGCAGCGGACAGATGAACACTGAAGCTTTCTTT. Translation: CASSGQMNTEAFF.

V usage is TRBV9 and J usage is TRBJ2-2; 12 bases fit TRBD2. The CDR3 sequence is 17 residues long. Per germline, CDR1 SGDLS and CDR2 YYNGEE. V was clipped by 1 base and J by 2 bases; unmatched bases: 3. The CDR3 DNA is TGTGCCAGCAGCGTATCTAGCGGGGGGGGAAACACCGGGGAGCTGTTTTTT. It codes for CASSVSSGGGNTGELFF.

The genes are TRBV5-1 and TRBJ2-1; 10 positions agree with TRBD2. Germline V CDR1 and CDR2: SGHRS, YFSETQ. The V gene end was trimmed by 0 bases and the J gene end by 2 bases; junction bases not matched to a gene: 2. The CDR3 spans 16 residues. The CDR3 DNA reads TGCGCCAGCAGCTTGGACCTAGCGGGGGCCTACAATGAGCAGTTCTTC. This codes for CASSLDLAGAYNEQFF. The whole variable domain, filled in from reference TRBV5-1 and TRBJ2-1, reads KAGVTQTPRYLIKTRGQQVTLSCSPISGHRSVSWYQQTPGQGLQFLFEYFSETQRNKGNFPGRFSGRQFSNSRSEMNVSTLELGDSALYLCASSLDLAGAYNEQFFGPGTRLTVL.

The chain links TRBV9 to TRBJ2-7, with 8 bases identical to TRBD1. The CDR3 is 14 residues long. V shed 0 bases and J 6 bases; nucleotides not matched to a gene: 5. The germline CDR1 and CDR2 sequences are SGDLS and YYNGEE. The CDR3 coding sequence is TGTGCCAGCAGCGTAGGCAGGGGGCTGTCCGAGCAGTACTTC. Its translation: CASSVGRGLSEQYF. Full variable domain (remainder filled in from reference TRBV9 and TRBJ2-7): DSGVTQTPKHLITATGQRVTLRCSPRSGDLSVYWYQQSLDQGLQFLIQYYNGEERAKGNILERFSAQQFPDLHSELNLSSLELGDSALYFCASSVGRGLSEQYFGPGTRLTVT.

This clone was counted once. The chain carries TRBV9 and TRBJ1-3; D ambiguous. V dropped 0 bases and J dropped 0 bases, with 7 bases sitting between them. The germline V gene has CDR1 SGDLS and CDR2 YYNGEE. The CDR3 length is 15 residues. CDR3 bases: TGTGCCAGCAGCGTAGGCCAGGCCTCTGGAAACACCATATATTTT. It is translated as CASSVGQASGNTIYF.

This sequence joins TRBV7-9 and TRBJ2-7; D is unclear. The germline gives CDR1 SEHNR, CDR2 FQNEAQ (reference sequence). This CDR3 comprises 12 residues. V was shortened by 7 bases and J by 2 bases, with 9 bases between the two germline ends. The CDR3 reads CASTDKAYEQYF. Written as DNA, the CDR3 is TGTGCCAGCACCGACAAAGCCTACGAGCAGTACTTC.

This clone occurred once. This CDR3 is CASSYLDRGTEAFF. CDR3 DNA sequence: TGTGCCAGCAGCTACCTTGACAGGGGGACTGAAGCTTTCTTT. The gene calls are TRBV5-4 and TRBJ1-1; 9 bases align to TRBD1. CDR1 is SGHNT and CDR2 is YYREEE in the germline V gene (reference sequence). CDR3 length: 14 amino acids. J was trimmed by 5 bases and V by 3 bases; bases with no gene match: 5.

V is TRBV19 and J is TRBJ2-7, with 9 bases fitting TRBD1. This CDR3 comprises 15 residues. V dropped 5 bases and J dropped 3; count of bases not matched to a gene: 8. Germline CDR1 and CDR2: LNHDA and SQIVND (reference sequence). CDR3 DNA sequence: TGTGCCAGTAGTCGACAGGACAGGGGTCTCTACGAGCAGTACTTC. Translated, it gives CASSRQDRGLYEQYF. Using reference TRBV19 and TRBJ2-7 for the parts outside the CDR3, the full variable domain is DGGITQSPKYLFRKEGQNVTLSCEQNLNHDAMYWYRQDPGQGLRLIYYSQIVNDFQKGDIAEGYSVSREKKESFPLTVTSAQKNPTAFYLCASSRQDRGLYEQYFGPGTRLTVT.

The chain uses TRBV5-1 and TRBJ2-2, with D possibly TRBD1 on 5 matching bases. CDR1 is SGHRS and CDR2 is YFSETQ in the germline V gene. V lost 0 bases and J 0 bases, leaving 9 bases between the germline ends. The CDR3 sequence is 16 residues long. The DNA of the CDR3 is TGCGCCAGCAGCTTGGTACAGGCGACGAACACCGGGGAGCTGTTTTTT. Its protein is CASSLVQATNTGELFF. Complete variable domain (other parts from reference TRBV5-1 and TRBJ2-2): KAGVTQTPRYLIKTRGQQVTLSCSPISGHRSVSWYQQTPGQGLQFLFEYFSETQRNKGNFPGRFSGRQFSNSRSEMNVSTLELGDSALYLCASSLVQATNTGELFFGEGSRLTVL.

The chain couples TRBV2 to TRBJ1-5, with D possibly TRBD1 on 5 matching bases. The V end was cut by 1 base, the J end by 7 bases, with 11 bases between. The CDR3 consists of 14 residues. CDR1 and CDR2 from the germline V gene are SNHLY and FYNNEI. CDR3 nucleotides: TGTGCCAGCAGTGAAGTTGGGGGAGGACAGCCCCAGCATTTT. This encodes CASSEVGGGQPQHF.

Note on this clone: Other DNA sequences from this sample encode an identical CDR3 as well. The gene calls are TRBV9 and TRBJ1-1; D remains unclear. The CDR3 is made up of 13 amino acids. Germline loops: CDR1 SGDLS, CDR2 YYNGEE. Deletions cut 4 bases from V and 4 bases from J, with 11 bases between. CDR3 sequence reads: CASSPEVVTEAFF. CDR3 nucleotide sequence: TGTGCCAGCAGCCCCGAGGTAGTCACTGAAGCTTTCTTT.

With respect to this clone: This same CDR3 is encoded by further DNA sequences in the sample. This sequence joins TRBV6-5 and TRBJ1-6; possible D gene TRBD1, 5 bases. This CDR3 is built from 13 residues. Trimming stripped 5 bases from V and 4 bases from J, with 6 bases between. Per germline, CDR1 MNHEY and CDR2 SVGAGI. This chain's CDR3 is CASSRGYNSPLHF. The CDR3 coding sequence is TGTGCCAGCAGTAGGGGTTATAATTCACCCCTCCACTTT.

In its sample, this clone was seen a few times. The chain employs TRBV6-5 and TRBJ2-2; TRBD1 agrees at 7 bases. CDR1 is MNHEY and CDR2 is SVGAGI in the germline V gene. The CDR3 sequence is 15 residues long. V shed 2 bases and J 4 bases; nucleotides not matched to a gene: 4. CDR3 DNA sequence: TGTGCCAGCAGTTACACAGGGGTCGGCACCGGGGAGCTGTTTTTT. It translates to CASSYTGVGTGELFF.

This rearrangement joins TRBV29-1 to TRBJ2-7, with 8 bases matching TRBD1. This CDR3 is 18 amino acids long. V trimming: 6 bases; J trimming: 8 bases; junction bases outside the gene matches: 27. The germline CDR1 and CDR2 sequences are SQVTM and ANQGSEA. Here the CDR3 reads CSVGKKELHDRGGGKQYF. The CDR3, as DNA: TGCAGCGTCGGCAAAAAAGAACTACATGACAGGGGAGGAGGTAAGCAGTACTTC.

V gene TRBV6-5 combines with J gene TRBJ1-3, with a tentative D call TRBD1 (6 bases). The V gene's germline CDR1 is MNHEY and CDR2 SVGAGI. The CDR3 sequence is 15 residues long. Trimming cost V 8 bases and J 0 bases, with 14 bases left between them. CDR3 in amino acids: CASSREGGSGNTIYF. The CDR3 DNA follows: TGTGCCAGCTCAAGGGAAGGGGGCTCTGGAAACACCATATATTTT.

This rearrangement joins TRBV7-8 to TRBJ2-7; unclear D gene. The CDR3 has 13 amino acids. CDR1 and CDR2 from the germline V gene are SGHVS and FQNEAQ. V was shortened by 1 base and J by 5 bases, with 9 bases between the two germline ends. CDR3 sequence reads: CASSLGRQNEQYF. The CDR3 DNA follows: TGTGCCAGCAGCTTAGGACGACAAAACGAGCAGTACTTC.

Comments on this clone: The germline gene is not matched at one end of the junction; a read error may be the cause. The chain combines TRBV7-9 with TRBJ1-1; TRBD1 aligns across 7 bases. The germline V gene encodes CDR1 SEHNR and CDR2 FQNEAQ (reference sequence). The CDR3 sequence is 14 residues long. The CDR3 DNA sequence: TGTTCCAGCAGAGGGACAGCGAGGAACACTGAAGCTTTCTTT. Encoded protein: CSSRGTARNTEAFF.

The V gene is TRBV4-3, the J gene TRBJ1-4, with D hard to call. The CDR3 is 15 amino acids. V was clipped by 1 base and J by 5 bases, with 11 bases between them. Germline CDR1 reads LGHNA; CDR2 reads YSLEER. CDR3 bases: TGCGCCAGCAGCCAAGGAGAGTACAGCAATGAAAAACTGTTTTTT. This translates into CASSQGEYSNEKLFF.

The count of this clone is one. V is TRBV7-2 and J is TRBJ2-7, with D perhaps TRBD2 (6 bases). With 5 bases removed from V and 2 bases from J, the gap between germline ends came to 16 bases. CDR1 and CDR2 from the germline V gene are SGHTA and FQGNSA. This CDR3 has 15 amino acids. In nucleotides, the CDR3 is TGTGCCAGCAGCCCCAGAGTAGCGGAAACCTACGAGCAGTACTTC. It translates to CASSPRVAETYEQYF. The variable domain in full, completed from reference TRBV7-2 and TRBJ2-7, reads GAGVSQSPSNKVTEKGKDVELRCDPISGHTALYWYRQSLGQGLEFLIYFQGNSAPDKSGLPSDRFSAERTGGSVSTLTIQRTQQEDSAVYLCASSPRVAETYEQYFGPGTRLTVT.

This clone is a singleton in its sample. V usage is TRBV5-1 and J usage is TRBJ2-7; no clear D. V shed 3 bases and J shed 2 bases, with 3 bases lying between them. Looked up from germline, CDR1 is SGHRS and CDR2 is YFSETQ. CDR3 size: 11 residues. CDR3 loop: CASSSAYEQYF. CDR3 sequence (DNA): TGCGCCAGCAGCTCCGCCTACGAGCAGTACTTC. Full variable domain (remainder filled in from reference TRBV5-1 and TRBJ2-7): KAGVTQTPRYLIKTRGQQVTLSCSPISGHRSVSWYQQTPGQGLQFLFEYFSETQRNKGNFPGRFSGRQFSNSRSEMNVSTLELGDSALYLCASSSAYEQYFGPGTRLTVT.

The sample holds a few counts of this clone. DNA of the CDR3: TGTGCCAGCTCACCATCCCAGGGGGAAAGCTATGGCTACACCTTC. Translation: CASSPSQGESYGYTF. This rearrangement joins TRBV18 to TRBJ1-2, with TRBD1 matching 7 bases. Per germline, CDR1 KGHSH and CDR2 LQKENI. The CDR3 is made up of 15 amino acids. V shed 2 bases, J shed 4 bases, and the junction held 7 bases outside the gene matches.

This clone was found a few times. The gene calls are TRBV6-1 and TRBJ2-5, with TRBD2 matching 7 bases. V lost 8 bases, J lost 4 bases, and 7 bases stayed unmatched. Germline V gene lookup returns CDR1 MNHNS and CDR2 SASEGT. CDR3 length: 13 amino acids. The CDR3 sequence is CASSWGGAETQYF. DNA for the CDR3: TGTGCCAGCTCTTGGGGAGGGGCAGAGACCCAGTACTTC.

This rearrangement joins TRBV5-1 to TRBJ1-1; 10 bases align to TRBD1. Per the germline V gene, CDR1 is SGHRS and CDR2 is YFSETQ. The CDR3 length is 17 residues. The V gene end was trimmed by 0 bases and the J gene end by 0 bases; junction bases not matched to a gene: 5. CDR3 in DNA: TGCGCCAGCAGCTTGGTGGGACAGGGGACAATGAACACTGAAGCTTTCTTT. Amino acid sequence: CASSLVGQGTMNTEAFF.

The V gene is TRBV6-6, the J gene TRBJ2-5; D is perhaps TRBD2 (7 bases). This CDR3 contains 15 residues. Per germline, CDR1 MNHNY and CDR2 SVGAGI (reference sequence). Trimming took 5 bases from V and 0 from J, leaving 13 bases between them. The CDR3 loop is CASSEEGGNQETQYF. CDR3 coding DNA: TGTGCCAGCAGTGAGGAGGGGGGGAACCAAGAGACCCAGTACTTC.

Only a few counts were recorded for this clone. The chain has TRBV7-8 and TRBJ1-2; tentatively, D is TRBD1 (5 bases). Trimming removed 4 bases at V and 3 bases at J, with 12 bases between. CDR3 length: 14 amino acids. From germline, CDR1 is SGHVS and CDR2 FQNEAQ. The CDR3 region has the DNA TGTGCCAGCAGCTCCCACGGGGGGGACTATGGCTACACCTTC. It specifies CASSSHGGDYGYTF.

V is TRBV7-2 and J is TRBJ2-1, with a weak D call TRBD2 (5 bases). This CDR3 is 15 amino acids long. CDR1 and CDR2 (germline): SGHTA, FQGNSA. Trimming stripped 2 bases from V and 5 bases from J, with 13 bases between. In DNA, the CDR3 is TGTGCCAGCAGCTTATATCGGGAAGGAAACAATGAGCAGTTCTTC. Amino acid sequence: CASSLYREGNNEQFF.